This T cell receptor (beta chain) was found in a study of shared clonotypes between healthy human individuals. Points from the study as a whole: Richness estimates generally favored naive over memory subsets. The genetic and exposure-history diversity represented was limited by few donors.

Only in-frame clones appear in the TCRdb table, and some are missing; sequencing was by immunoSEQ multiplex PCR. The sample gives fewer than 1.8 million clones, just under 99% of which show up once; 0.36% is in the top ten. From CD4+ cells came CD45RA+ naive and CD45RA-negative memory subsets. Turning to this clone: What it binds is not known.

This clonotype was obtained from a man in his thirties or forties in good health. Sequencing used naive CD4+ T cells sorted from blood. Subset: CD45RA+ positively selected.

CDR3 DNA sequence: TGTGCCAGCAACGGCGCTGGCTATGGCTACACCTTC. Translated, it gives CASNGAGYGYTF. The rearrangement joins TRBV6-6 to TRBJ1-2; no clear D. Between the trimmed V and J ends, which lost 7 bases and 4 bases, there was a span of 10 bases. The CDR3 consists of 12 residues. Germline lookup yields CDR1 MNHNY and CDR2 SVGAGI (reference sequence).